This T cell receptor beta chain comes out of a study of T cell responses to AZD1222 COVID-19 vaccine (dated by TCRdb to about 2021). In terms of the full investigation: AZD1222 recipients with second doses at about 4 weeks or about 12 weeks were pooled, because spike-specific TCR depth and breadth did not differ between schedules. Trial participants were enrolled by age into 18-55, 56-69 and 70-plus year subgroups, with approximately 150, 30 and 60 TCR-sequenced participants respectively. A total of 233 trial participants underwent TCR sequencing, of whom some 210 received two doses of AZD1222 and about 26 received two doses of the MenACWY control vaccine.

The CDR3 regions of human TCRbeta chains were subjected to immunosequencing. The published analysis was carried out like this. Repertoire TCRs were matched against a reference library of SARS-CoV-2-specific TCRs generated with the MIRA antigen-specificity platform. Breadth was defined as the fraction of unique TCRs that were SARS-CoV-2-associated. Depth was defined as the fraction of total T cells that were SARS-CoV-2-associated. Using the MIRA data, each spike-specific TCR was mapped to the spike region that the TCR reacts to and placed in a CD4 or CD8 class. Log10-transformed breadth and depth values were compared by one-way ANOVA with Sidak's multiple comparisons tests. TCRdb carries this immuneACCESS record with in-frame sequences only. Its versions omit some clonotypes, under half of them owing to an unresolved V gene in the studies checked, with the rest unexplained. V and J calls and clone size are as listed in that table; D and trimming were resolved from the DNA. The sample profile shows around 100,000 clones; about nine tenths of them were found once. Over 15% of the sample is in the top ten clones.

The label giving this sample's time point can be read as: baseline before first vaccination. The vaccinee samples were drawn from two UK trials, COV001 and COV002, one of which was a single-blind randomized controlled phase 2/3 trial testing AZD1222 (ChAdOx1 nCoV-19) in healthy adults. For TCRbeta chain sequencing, PBMC samples from trial participants were taken at day 0 and at day 28 after the second dose. To note about this clone: No cognate antigen has been identified for it. No much larger clone exists at a distance of one base, and base qualities are not known.

Here is what the overall study found, with its caveats: A significant rise in spike-specific TCR breadth and depth was observed after two AZD1222 doses relative to day 0 and relative to MenACWY recipients. In the small 56-69-year group, the increase in depth fell short of significance, most likely because of low power. Participants were mostly white British, with more females than males. The authors suggested clonal diversity may have been underestimated. Because no day 14 peak-response samples were available, the repertoires could be characterized only after the peak T cell response. Epitopes outside the regions mutated in the B.1.351 and B.1.1.7 variants were reportedly recognized by nearly half of the unique spike-specific TCRs. The whole spike protein was spanned by vaccine-associated CD4 TCRs, and dominant responses were seen in regions 160-218 and 743-854. Only five to seven AZD1222 recipients were SARS-CoV-2 seropositive at baseline, limiting conclusions about previously exposed vaccinees.

The junction shows trimming of 0 bases on V and 5 bases on J, plus 8 bases between the germline ends. CDR1 SGHKS and CDR2 YYEKEE were looked up in the germline V gene (reference sequence). The CDR3, cysteine through phenylalanine, is 14 amino acids long. This entry keeps only the CDR3 DNA: 42 bases, framed from base 1. The source is an adult in good health. The sequence links TRBV5-5 to TRBJ1-4, with no reliable assignment of the D segment. This specimen was peripheral blood, taken on day 0 of AZD1222 vaccination. The DNA is as follows: TGTGCCAGCAGCTTGGGGCACCTGAATGAAAAACTGTTTTTT. Its protein product is CASSLGHLNEKLFF.